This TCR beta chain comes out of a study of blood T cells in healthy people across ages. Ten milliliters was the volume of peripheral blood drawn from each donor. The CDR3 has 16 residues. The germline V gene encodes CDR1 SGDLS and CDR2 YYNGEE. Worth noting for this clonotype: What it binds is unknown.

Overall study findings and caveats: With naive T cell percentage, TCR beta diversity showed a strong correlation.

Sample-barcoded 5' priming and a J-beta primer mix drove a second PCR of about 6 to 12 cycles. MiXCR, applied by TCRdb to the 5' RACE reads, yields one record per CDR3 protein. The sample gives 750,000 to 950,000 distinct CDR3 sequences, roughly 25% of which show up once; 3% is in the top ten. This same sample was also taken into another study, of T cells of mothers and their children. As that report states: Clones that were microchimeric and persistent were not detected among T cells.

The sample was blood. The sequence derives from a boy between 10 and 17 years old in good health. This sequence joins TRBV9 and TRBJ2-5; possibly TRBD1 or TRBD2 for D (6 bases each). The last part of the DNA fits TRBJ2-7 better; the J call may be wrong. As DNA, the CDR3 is TGTGCCAGCAGCGTAGTCTCGGGGGCCCCAACAGGCGAGCAGTACTTC. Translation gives CASSVVSGAPTGEQYF.